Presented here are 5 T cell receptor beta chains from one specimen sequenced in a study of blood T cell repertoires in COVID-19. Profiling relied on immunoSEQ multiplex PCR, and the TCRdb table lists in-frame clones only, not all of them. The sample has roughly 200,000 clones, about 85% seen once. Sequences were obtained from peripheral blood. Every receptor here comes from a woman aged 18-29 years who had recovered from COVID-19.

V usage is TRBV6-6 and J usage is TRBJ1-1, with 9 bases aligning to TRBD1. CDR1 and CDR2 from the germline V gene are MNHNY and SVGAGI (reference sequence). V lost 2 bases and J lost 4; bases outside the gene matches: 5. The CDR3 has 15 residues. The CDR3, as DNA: TGTGCCAGCAGTTACCCGACAGGGGGGTCCACTGAAGCTTTCTTT. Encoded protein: CASSYPTGGSTEAFF.

Here the CDR3 DNA reads TGTGCCAGCAGTTACGGGGCATCTGTGACCGGGGAGCTGTTTTTT. Protein product: CASSYGASVTGELFF. J is TRBJ2-2 and V is TRBV6-5; a possible D gene is TRBD1 (5 bases). V was pared by 2 bases and J by 5 bases, with 12 bases between. CDR1 and CDR2 (germline): MNHEY, SVGAGI. This CDR3 spans 15 amino acids.

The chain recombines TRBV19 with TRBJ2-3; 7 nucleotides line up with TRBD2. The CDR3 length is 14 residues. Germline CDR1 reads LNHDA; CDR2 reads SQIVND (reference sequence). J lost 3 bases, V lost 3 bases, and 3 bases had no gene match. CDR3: CASSILSGTDTQYF. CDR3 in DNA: TGTGCCAGTAGTATCCTTAGCGGGACAGATACGCAGTATTTT.

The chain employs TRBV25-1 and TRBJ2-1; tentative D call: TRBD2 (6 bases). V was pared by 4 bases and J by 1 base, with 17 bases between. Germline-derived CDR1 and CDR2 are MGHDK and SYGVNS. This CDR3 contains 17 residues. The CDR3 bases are TGTGCCAGCAGTGCCTCAGTAGGTAGCGGATCCTACAATGAGCAGTTCTTC. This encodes CASSASVGSGSYNEQFF.

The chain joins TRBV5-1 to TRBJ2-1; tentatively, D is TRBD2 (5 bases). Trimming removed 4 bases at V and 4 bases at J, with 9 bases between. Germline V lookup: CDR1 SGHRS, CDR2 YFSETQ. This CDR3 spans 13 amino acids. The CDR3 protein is CASSEEVYNEQFF. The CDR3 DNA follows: TGCGCCAGCAGCGAGGAGGTTTACAATGAGCAGTTCTTC.